This T cell receptor (beta chain) derives from a study of cytomegalovirus exposure and HLA in healthy donors. Study results and limitations: Most TCR sequences were uncommon, yet certain public TCRs appeared in many donors.

With 60 Vbeta and 13 Jbeta primers, the PCR was carried out. Profiled with immunoSEQ multiplex PCR; TCRdb holds only in-frame clones, not every one. The sample contains fewer than 150,000 clones, around 77% of which appear only once. With regard to this clone: Its antigen is not identified.

The CDR3 extends over 13 amino acids. Germline values: CDR1 MDHEN, CDR2 SYDVKM. Trimming removed 8 bases from V and 0 bases from J, with 8 bases in between. The TCR sequence derives from a man aged 25 to 45 in good health and CMV-seronegative. Material: PBMCs. The chain carries TRBV28 and TRBJ1-5; D is uncertain. CDR3 sequence (DNA): TGTGCCAGCTTTAGAGATAGCAATCAGCCCCAGCATTTT. This codes for CASFRDSNQPQHF.